This T cell receptor beta chain was documented in a study of cytomegalovirus exposure and HLA in healthy donors. Across the whole study: An analysis done earlier identified more than 100 million unique TCR beta sequences from approximately 170 million T cells.

Study-level points and caveats: In an earlier analysis, in several hundred donors, most V segments appeared productive either ~87% or ~30% of the time. By a later analysis, the bulk of CMV-associated TCR beta chains appeared HLA-restricted. A missense variant in DCLRE1C was later tied to TCR beta V- and J-gene trimming.

Points on this clone: Its cognate antigen is unknown.

With 4 bases clipped from V and 4 bases from J, the junction kept 7 bases outside the gene matches. This CDR3 is built from 14 residues. Germline lookup yields CDR1 MDHEN and CDR2 SYDVKM. Use of 60 Vbeta and 13 Jbeta primers characterized the PCR. The protocol was immunoSEQ multiplex PCR, while the TCRdb copy is restricted to in-frame clones and leaves out a portion. The sample includes approximately 150,000 clones, roughly 80% of them seen just once. The V and J genes are TRBV28 and TRBJ2-7; TRBD1 matches 7 bases. The TCR originated in a woman between 25 and 40 years old in good health and CMV-seropositive. Sequenced sample: PBMCs. The CDR3 DNA follows: TGTGCCAGCAGTTCCGGGACAGAAGTTTACGAGCAGTACTTC. It specifies CASSSGTEVYEQYF.